Presented here are 21 T cell receptor beta chains from one specimen sequenced in a study of T cell responses to AZD1222 COVID-19 vaccine. Assay used: immunoSEQ multiplex PCR; TCRdb lists only in-frame clones, some missing. The table includes roughly 140,000 clones, approximately 90% detected once. Source: peripheral blood, taken on day 0 of AZD1222 vaccination. Receptor source: an adult in good health.

The V gene is TRBV19, the J gene TRBJ1-5; the match to TRBD1 covers 11 bases. After removal of 8 bases from V and 7 bases from J, the junction contained 7 bases not matched to a gene. The CDR3 runs to 14 residues. Looked up from germline, CDR1 is LNHDA and CDR2 is SQIVND (reference sequence). Here the CDR3 DNA reads TGTGCCAGTTGCGGACAGGGGGCACGGCAGCCCCAGCATTTT. It translates to CASCGQGARQPQHF.

This chain connects TRBV28 to TRBJ2-7, with a possible D match to TRBD2 (6 bases). Per germline, CDR1 MDHEN and CDR2 SYDVKM. The CDR3 runs to 15 residues. The V gene lost 7 bases and the J gene lost 0 bases, with 16 bases spanning the gap. In DNA form, the CDR3 reads TGTGCCAGCACAAGCCCGGGACTCAACTCCTACGAGCAGTACTTC. The encoded protein is CASTSPGLNSYEQYF.

The chain recombines TRBV12-3 or TRBV12-4 with TRBJ1-2; TRBD1 might be the D (5 bases). Trimming pared 3 bases from V and 7 bases from J, leaving 6 bases between. This CDR3 is 11 amino acids long. Written as DNA, the CDR3 is TGTGCCAGCAGTTTCGGGGGTGGCTACACCTTC. The encoded protein is CASSFGGGYTF.

The chain recombines TRBV9 with TRBJ1-3; D not certain. The CDR3 loop spans 14 amino acids. Trimming removed 3 bases at V and 6 bases at J, with 13 bases between. CDR1 and CDR2 from the germline V gene are SGDLS and YYNGEE. As DNA, the CDR3 is TGTGCCAGCAGCGCCGCCCGAGATCCAAACACCATATATTTT. It specifies CASSAARDPNTIYF. The complete variable domain, with remaining parts taken from reference TRBV9 and TRBJ1-3, reads DSGVTQTPKHLITATGQRVTLRCSPRSGDLSVYWYQQSLDQGLQFLIQYYNGEERAKGNILERFSAQQFPDLHSELNLSSLELGDSALYFCASSAARDPNTIYFGEGSWLTVV.

V is TRBV5-4 and J is TRBJ1-4; TRBD1 is a possible D gene (6 bases). The germline V and J ends were trimmed by 0 bases and 8 bases, with 17 bases remaining between them. This CDR3 comprises 16 residues. Germline V gene sequence: CDR1 SGHNT, CDR2 YYREEE (reference sequence). Here the CDR3 reads CASSLGGTRNNEKLFF. In DNA form, the CDR3 reads TGTGCCAGCAGCTTGGGGGGGACACGGAATAACGAAAAACTGTTTTTT.

The chain is built from TRBV5-4 and TRBJ2-7; D is possibly TRBD1 or TRBD2 (5 bases each). V gave up 2 bases and J gave up 6 bases, with 15 bases separating them. The CDR3 has 14 residues. The germline V gene encodes CDR1 SGHNT and CDR2 YYREEE (reference sequence). In nucleotides, the CDR3 is TGTGCCAGCAGCTTTAACGGGGCCCGCGGCGAGCAGTACTTC. This gives the protein CASSFNGARGEQYF.

The chain links TRBV4-3 to TRBJ2-6, with D hard to call. Germline V gives CDR1 LGHNA, CDR2 YSLEER. The CDR3 covers 16 residues. The ends were cut back, 1 base at V and 0 bases at J, with 7 bases in the middle. In DNA form, the CDR3 reads TGCGCCAGCAGCCAAGTCTGGGACTCTGGGGCCAACGTCCTGACTTTC. This translates into CASSQVWDSGANVLTF.

This chain joins TRBV5-4 and TRBJ2-5; D is perhaps TRBD1 or TRBD2 (7 bases each). This CDR3 comprises 16 residues. Deletions cut 2 bases from V and 1 base from J, with 15 bases between. Germline CDR1 is SGHNT and CDR2 is YYREEE (reference sequence). CDR3 nucleotides: TGTGCCAGCAGCTTCCCCCAGGGGGAGGGCCAAGAGACCCAGTACTTC. Residues: CASSFPQGEGQETQYF.

This clone was observed a single time. The chain carries TRBV28 and TRBJ1-2; D unclear. The CDR3 is 14 amino acids. Trimming removed 6 bases at V and 2 bases at J, with 13 bases between. Germline V gene sequence: CDR1 MDHEN, CDR2 SYDVKM. Here the CDR3 reads CASSPTLANYGYTF. CDR3 in DNA: TGTGCCAGCAGCCCTACGTTGGCCAACTATGGCTACACCTTC.

V usage is TRBV6-7 and J usage is TRBJ1-5; D gene ambiguous. TRBV6-7 carries the ORF label, with uncertain function. The CDR3 spans 21 residues. Trimming cost V 0 bases and J 0 bases, with 24 bases left between them. DNA for the CDR3: TGTGCCAGCAGTTACTCCCCCCGGGCTGGGGTAGAGGATTATAGCAATCAGCCCCAGCATTTT. Its translation: CASSYSPRAGVEDYSNQPQHF.

In DNA form, the CDR3 reads TGTGCCAGCACTAGCGCCTCCTACGAGCAGTACTTC. Translated: CASTSASYEQYF. The chain has TRBV28 and TRBJ2-7; a possible D gene is TRBD2 (6 bases). The V end lost 7 bases, the J end lost 0 bases, and 7 bases lay between the germline ends. Looked up from germline, CDR1 is MDHEN and CDR2 is SYDVKM. This CDR3 has 12 amino acids.

The chain carries TRBV2 and TRBJ1-6; D not resolved. The CDR3 covers 14 residues. Deletions cut 1 base from V and 7 bases from J, with 8 bases between. Germline lookup yields CDR1 SNHLY and CDR2 FYNNEI. The CDR3 loop reads CASSEGWWNSPLHF. CDR3 nucleotides: TGTGCCAGCAGTGAAGGGTGGTGGAATTCACCCCTCCACTTT.

The chain has TRBV9 and TRBJ2-1; 10 bases are shared with TRBD2. Germline assignment: CDR1 SGDLS and CDR2 YYNGEE. Unmatched junction bases numbered 11, after V lost 4 bases and J lost 10 bases. The CDR3 contains 15 residues. The CDR3 loop reads CASSPAGGPSREQFF. CDR3 nucleotide sequence: TGTGCCAGCAGCCCAGCGGGAGGGCCCTCAAGGGAGCAGTTCTTC.

The V gene is TRBV12-3 or TRBV12-4, the J gene TRBJ1-5; no clear D gene. CDR3 length: 12 amino acids. The V and J ends lost 5 bases and 11 bases respectively, with 13 bases between them. CDR3 coding DNA: TGTGCCAGCAGTCAAGTTCTGACGGCCCAGCATTTT. Translated: CASSQVLTAQHF.

In this sample, this clone turned up a few times. CDR3 DNA: TGTGCCAGCAGCGGACAGGGGATTGAAGCTTTCTTT. Its translation is CASSGQGIEAFF. V gene TRBV2 combines with J gene TRBJ1-1; 9 nucleotides agree with TRBD1. CDR3 length equals 12 residues. Germline CDR1 reads SNHLY; CDR2 reads FYNNEI. The V segment lost 6 bases and the J segment 7 bases; nucleotides outside the gene matches: 3.

The chain couples TRBV4-3 to TRBJ1-4; 8 bases align to TRBD1. Germline CDR1 and CDR2: LGHNA and YSLEER. The CDR3 loop spans 15 amino acids. V was clipped by 1 base and J by 6 bases; unmatched bases: 4. CDR3 nucleotide sequence: TGCGCCAGCAGCCAAGTCATGACAGGGGATGAAAAACTGTTTTTT. Translation gives CASSQVMTGDEKLFF.

The V and J genes are TRBV27 and TRBJ2-7; 9 nucleotides match TRBD2. This CDR3 has 15 residues. Looked up from germline, CDR1 is MNHEY and CDR2 is SMNVEV (reference sequence). The trim removed 6 bases at V and 0 bases at J, leaving 6 bases unmatched. CDR3: CASSRFSGSSYEQYF. The CDR3 coding sequence is TGTGCCAGCAGCCGATTTAGCGGGAGCTCCTACGAGCAGTACTTC.

The chain joins TRBV27 to TRBJ1-1, with a possible D match to TRBD1 (5 bases). This CDR3 contains 14 residues. Looked up from germline, CDR1 is MNHEY and CDR2 is SMNVEV (reference sequence). The ends were cut back, 3 bases at V and 0 bases at J, with 8 bases in the middle. CDR3 nucleotides: TGTGCCAGCAGTTTCAAGGGGATGAACACTGAAGCTTTCTTT. It encodes CASSFKGMNTEAFF.

V usage is TRBV19 and J usage is TRBJ1-3; D is ambiguous. Between the trimmed V and J ends, which lost 8 bases and 0 bases, there was a span of 14 bases. The germline CDR1 and CDR2 sequences are LNHDA and SQIVND (reference sequence). This CDR3 is 15 amino acids long. CDR3 residues: CASSGFLFSGNTIYF. The CDR3, as DNA: TGTGCCAGTTCCGGGTTTTTATTCTCTGGAAACACCATATATTTT.

The chain links TRBV7-8 to TRBJ2-1, with D unclear. Germline values: CDR1 SGHVS, CDR2 FQNEAQ. V shed 5 bases and J shed 4 bases, with 12 bases lying between them. CDR3 size: 14 residues. The CDR3 reads CASSPERNYNEQFF. The CDR3 nucleotides are TGTGCCAGCAGCCCTGAGAGGAATTACAATGAGCAGTTCTTC.

The chain couples TRBV27 to TRBJ2-3; 10 nucleotides match TRBD2. The germline gives CDR1 MNHEY, CDR2 SMNVEV (reference sequence). CDR3 length: 18 amino acids. V was pared by 3 bases and J by 3 bases, with 12 bases of the junction left unmatched. The CDR3 region is CASSFGGQVSGRTDTQYF. CDR3 bases: TGTGCCAGCAGTTTTGGGGGCCAGGTTAGCGGGAGGACAGATACGCAGTATTTT.